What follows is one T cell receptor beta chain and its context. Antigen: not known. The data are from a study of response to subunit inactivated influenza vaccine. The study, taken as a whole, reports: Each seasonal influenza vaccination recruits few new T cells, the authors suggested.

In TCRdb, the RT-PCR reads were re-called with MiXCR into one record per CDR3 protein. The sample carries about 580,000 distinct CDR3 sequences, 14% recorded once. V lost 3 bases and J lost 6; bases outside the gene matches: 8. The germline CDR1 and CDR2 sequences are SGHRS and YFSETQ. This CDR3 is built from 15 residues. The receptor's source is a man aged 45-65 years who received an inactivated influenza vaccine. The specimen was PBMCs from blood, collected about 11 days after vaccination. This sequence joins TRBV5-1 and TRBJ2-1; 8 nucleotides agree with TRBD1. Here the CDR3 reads CASSSGQGWVNEQFF. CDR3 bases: TGCGCCAGCAGCTCTGGACAGGGATGGGTCAATGAGCAGTTCTTC.